This T cell receptor beta chain was obtained from a study of blood T cell repertoires in COVID-19. Study context: Whether acute or convalescent, the COVID-19 samples came from the United States, Italy and Spain. PBMCs, B-cell-depleted T cells, or T cells provided the cDNA or gDNA that made up the material.

Between the trimmed V and J ends, which lost 4 bases and 3 bases, there was a span of 14 bases. CDR3 length: 15 amino acids. Germline-derived CDR1 and CDR2 are SGHKS and YYEKEE (reference sequence). Original analysis: Nucleated cell number was recorded as an estimate derived from reference gene primer amplification. The protocol was immunoSEQ multiplex PCR, while the TCRdb copy is restricted to in-frame clones and leaves out a portion. V and J calls and clone size come straight from that table; D and trimming were deduced from the DNA. The sample carries some 120,000 clones, more than 70% recorded once. Patients of the Seattle cohort, enrolled during active infection, were followed longitudinally.

The rearrangement uses TRBV5-5 and TRBJ1-5, with D unclear. The material sequenced was peripheral blood. The sequence was obtained from a woman of 80 years or more with COVID-19, enrolled during active disease. CDR3 nucleotides: TGTGCCAGCAGCCGAAGTGCCGGGTACAATCAGCCCCAGCATTTT. Amino acids: CASSRSAGYNQPQHF.